The T cell receptor beta chain described here comes from a study of blood T cells in healthy people across ages. Isolated per sample were at least 6 million PBMCs. Extraction of total RNA produced a minimum of 5.5 micrograms from each sample. The second PCR ran about 6 to 12 cycles with a sample-barcoded 5' primer and J-beta primers. A minimum of 2.5 million CDR3-containing paired-end reads was obtained for each sample. TCRdb re-called the 5' RACE reads with MiXCR, one entry per CDR3 protein. The table shows around 800,000 distinct CDR3 sequences, with around 50% occurring only once. Trimming took 5 bases from V and 13 from J, leaving 18 bases between them. Per germline, CDR1 LNHDA and CDR2 SQIVND (reference sequence). The CDR3 covers 13 residues.

Sequencing used blood. The chain joins TRBV19 to TRBJ2-1; TRBD2 might be the D (6 bases). The sequence was obtained from an elderly man in good health. The CDR3 DNA is TGTGCCAGTAGTGCGGGACTCCGGGAGACCCAGTTCTTC. This encodes CASSAGLRETQFF.